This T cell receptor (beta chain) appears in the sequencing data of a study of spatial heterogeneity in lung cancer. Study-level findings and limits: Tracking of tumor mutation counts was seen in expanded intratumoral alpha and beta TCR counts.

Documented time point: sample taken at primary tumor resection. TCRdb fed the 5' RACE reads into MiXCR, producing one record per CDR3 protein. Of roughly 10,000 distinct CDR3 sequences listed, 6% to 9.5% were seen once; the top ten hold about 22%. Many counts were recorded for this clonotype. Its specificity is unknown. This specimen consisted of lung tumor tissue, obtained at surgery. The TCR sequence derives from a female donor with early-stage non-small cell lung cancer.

Written as DNA, the CDR3 is TGTGCCAGCAGCCGAAGGGGAGGGACCACAGATACGCAGTATTTT. Its translation is CASSRRGGTTDTQYF. V usage is TRBV7-9 and J usage is TRBJ2-3; TRBD2 matches at 7 bases. The length of the CDR3 is 15 residues. Losses at the gene ends were 5 bases for V and 2 bases for J; bases not matched to a gene: 7. Germline CDR1 and CDR2: SEHNR and FQNEAQ (reference sequence).